Listed here are 11 T cell receptor beta chains from one sample, sequenced in a study of spatial heterogeneity in lung cancer. Specified time point: sample taken at primary tumor resection. Whole RNA, isolated from tumor, nontumor lung or frozen PBMC, was sequenced without prior sorting. TCRdb called the 5' RACE reads again in MiXCR, with one record for every CDR3 protein. Here the sample spans about 92,000 distinct CDR3 sequences, about 12% being singletons. The input for sequencing was PBMCs, taken at surgery. These receptors were obtained from a male donor with early-stage non-small cell lung cancer.

There are a few counts of this clonotype. V gene TRBV2 combines with J gene TRBJ2-1; TRBD2 might be the D (6 bases). This CDR3 has 13 amino acids. V lost 5 bases to trimming and J lost 6 bases, with 11 bases between them. Germline assignment: CDR1 SNHLY and CDR2 FYNNEI. CDR3 bases: TGTGCCAGCAGTCCCGGGAGAGGCAATGAGCAGTTCTTC. Its translation: CASSPGRGNEQFF. The full variable domain, rest sourced from reference TRBV2 and TRBJ2-1, is EPEVTQTPSHQVTQMGQEVILRCVPISNHLYFYWYRQILGQKVEFLVSFYNNEISEKSEIFDDQFSVERPDGSNFTLKIRSTKLEDSAMYFCASSPGRGNEQFFGPGTRLTVL.

This clonotype occurred a few times. The chain carries TRBV19 and TRBJ2-7; 8 bases line up with TRBD1. Germline CDR1 and CDR2: LNHDA and SQIVND (reference sequence). The CDR3 sequence is 17 residues long. With 6 bases clipped from V and 3 bases from J, the junction kept 16 bases outside the gene matches. Here the CDR3 DNA reads TGTGCCAGTAGCCTACGCGGGACAGGAGCCATCCTCTACGAGCAGTACTTC. This codes for CASSLRGTGAILYEQYF.

The V call is TRBV20-1, the J call TRBJ2-1, with 10 bases matching TRBD2. CDR1 DFQATT and CDR2 SNEGSKA come from the germline V gene (reference sequence). The V segment lost 1 base and the J segment 5 bases; nucleotides outside the gene matches: 8. The CDR3 is 16 amino acids. DNA of the CDR3: TGCAGTGCTAGAGGGACGCTGACTAGCGGGCACAATGAGCAGTTCTTC. It yields the protein CSARGTLTSGHNEQFF.

The chain is built from TRBV20-1 and TRBJ2-7, with 7 bases identical to TRBD1. The CDR3 runs 12 residues. V gave up 4 bases and J gave up 3 bases; unmatched junction bases: 3. Germline CDR1 reads DFQATT; CDR2 reads SNEGSKA (reference sequence). In nucleotides, the CDR3 is TGCAGTGCTAAAACAGGGGTCTACGAGCAGTACTTC. Residues: CSAKTGVYEQYF.

This clonotype was counted only a few times. This chain joins TRBV12-3 or TRBV12-4 and TRBJ2-5; 11 positions agree with TRBD1. The J segment lost 4 bases and the V segment lost 6 bases, leaving 7 bases of the junction unmatched. The CDR3 totals 15 residues. CDR3 in amino acids: CASSKGQGDGETQYF. CDR3 nucleotide sequence: TGTGCCAGCAGCAAGGGACAGGGGGACGGAGAGACCCAGTACTTC.

The J gene is TRBJ1-2, the V gene TRBV20-1; D is perhaps TRBD1 (6 bases). From germline, CDR1 is DFQATT and CDR2 SNEGSKA (reference sequence). The CDR3 length is 13 residues. V lost 0 bases to trimming and J lost 7 bases, with 12 bases between them. CDR3 nucleotides: TGCAGTGCTAGAGATGGGGGGCGCCTTGGCTACACCTTC. Protein: CSARDGGRLGYTF.

V and J are TRBV6-1 and TRBJ2-3; D not certain. CDR3 length: 13 residues. CDR1 and CDR2 from the germline V gene are MNHNS and SASEGT. The germline V and J ends were trimmed by 9 bases and 3 bases, with 13 bases remaining between them. CDR3 sequence: CASRSSGTDTQYF. The CDR3, as DNA: TGTGCCAGTCGGTCGAGTGGAACAGATACGCAGTATTTT.

This clonotype was counted a few times. The DNA of the CDR3 is TGTGCCAGCAGCTCGGGAAGGACTAGCGGGAGGGCTTACACAGATACGCAGTATTTT. As protein: CASSSGRTSGRAYTDTQYF. The chain couples TRBV5-5 to TRBJ2-3; 15 positions agree with TRBD2. This CDR3 has 19 amino acids. Germline lookup yields CDR1 SGHKS and CDR2 YYEKEE (reference sequence). The V and J ends lost 3 bases and 2 bases, in that order; junction bases with no gene match: 10.

This clonotype ranks as medium-sized. The chain links TRBV12-3 or TRBV12-4 to TRBJ1-3; maybe TRBD1 (6 bases). V was pared by 8 bases and J by 6 bases, with 17 bases between. The CDR3 extends over 14 amino acids. The CDR3 is CASQGRRGENTIYF. DNA of the CDR3: TGTGCCAGCCAGGGCCGGAGGGGGGAAAACACCATATATTTT.

As for this clonotype: A junction boundary mismatches the germline segment, possibly from a read error. V is TRBV6-6 and J is TRBJ2-7; 8 bases align to TRBD2. This CDR3 has 14 amino acids. Germline V gene sequence: CDR1 MNHNY, CDR2 SVGAGI (reference sequence). CDR3 nucleotide sequence: TGTGCCAGCTCGGGGGGGGTTACACCCTACGAGCAGTGCTTC. Residues: CASSGGVTPYEQCF.

The J gene is TRBJ2-3, the V gene TRBV6-2 or TRBV6-3; D unclear. CDR1 MNHEY and CDR2 SVGEGT come from the germline V gene. The germline V and J ends were trimmed by 6 bases and 4 bases, with 11 bases remaining between them. CDR3 length: 13 residues. The CDR3 spells CASSLEFADTQYF. The CDR3 DNA reads TGTGCCAGCAGCCTGGAGTTTGCAGATACGCAGTATTTT.